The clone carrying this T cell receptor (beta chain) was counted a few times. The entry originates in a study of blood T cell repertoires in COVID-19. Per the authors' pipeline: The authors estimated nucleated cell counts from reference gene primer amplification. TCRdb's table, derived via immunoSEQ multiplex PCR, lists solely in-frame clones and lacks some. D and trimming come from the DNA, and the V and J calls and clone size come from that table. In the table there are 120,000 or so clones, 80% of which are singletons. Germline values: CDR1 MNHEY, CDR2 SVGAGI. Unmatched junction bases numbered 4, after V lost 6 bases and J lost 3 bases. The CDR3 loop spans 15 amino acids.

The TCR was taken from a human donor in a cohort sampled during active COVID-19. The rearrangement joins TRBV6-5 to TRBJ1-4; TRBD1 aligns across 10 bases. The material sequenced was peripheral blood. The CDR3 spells CASSDRGRANEKLFF. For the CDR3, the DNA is TGTGCCAGCAGCGACAGGGGGCGGGCTAATGAAAAACTGTTTTTT.